This TCR beta chain derives from a study of T cell changes during pregnancy in multiple sclerosis. The CDR3 has 15 residues. Trimming took off 4 bases at V and 2 bases at J, with 14 bases between the two ends. The germline CDR1 and CDR2 sequences are SNHLY and FYNNEI. The repertoire was sequenced with immunoSEQ multiplex PCR; TCRdb's copy has only in-frame clones and lacks some. The data hold approximately 72,000 clones, with roughly 92% observed a single time. The specimen comprised peripheral blood, sampled in the first trimester of pregnancy. The chain joins TRBV2 to TRBJ2-5, with D maybe TRBD1 (7 bases). This sequence was found in a female donor in good health, enrolled as a control in a pregnancy study. The CDR3 reads CASSVAGGSQETQYF. The CDR3 DNA follows: TGTGCCAGCAGTGTGGCAGGGGGGTCTCAAGAGACCCAGTACTTC.